A selection of T cell receptor beta chains follows, all from one sample in a study of blood T cell repertoires in COVID-19. Only in-frame clones appear in the TCRdb table, and some are missing; sequencing was by immunoSEQ multiplex PCR. The sample holds approximately 84,000 clones; around 90% are singletons and the top ten take less than 2%. The sample was peripheral blood. These receptors were collected from a human donor with active COVID-19. The donor label of this sample is uncertain. The conserved cysteine and the conserved F or W are not part of the CDR3 here. Each record gives: CDR3 protein, clone size, D gene, V gene, J gene. The D gene is left open where the match is weak. For some rows the clone size is stated as once, few or many, or as a class when expanded; others skip it.

SASRGTGPEAF	.	TRBD1	TRBV29-1	TRBJ1-1
ASSFVQGYEQY	.	TRBD1	TRBV12-3/TRBV12-4	TRBJ2-7
ASSLEAGAYNEQF	.	.	TRBV5-1	TRBJ2-1
ASSFSSGGETQY	.	TRBD2	TRBV7-2	TRBJ2-5
ASSPPGSYNYGYT	.	.	TRBV18	TRBJ1-2
ASSDVISGPAF	.	.	TRBV7-2	TRBJ1-1
ASSLVGGASYEQY	.	TRBD1	TRBV28	TRBJ2-7
ASSLGLAGTDTQY	.	TRBD2	TRBV7-6	TRBJ2-3
ASSEQGNSNQPQH	.	TRBD1	TRBV9	TRBJ1-5
ASSYSSTGSNEQF	once	.	TRBV6-5	TRBJ2-1
ASSPHRDNQPQH	.	.	TRBV6-5	TRBJ1-5
ASLPGELSYNEQF	.	.	TRBV7-9	TRBJ2-1
ASSSSRPGRDNEQF	.	.	TRBV7-2	TRBJ2-1
ASRHALEPDTQY	.	.	TRBV5-4	TRBJ2-3
ASSTRGGANTGELF	once	TRBD2	TRBV19	TRBJ2-2
SVNFPPSTDTQY	once	.	TRBV29-1	TRBJ2-3
ASSRLQGAGYGYT	once	TRBD1	TRBV5-1	TRBJ1-2
ASSLGGQGYGYT	.	.	TRBV28	TRBJ1-2
ASSTLTGVISYNEQF	.	TRBD1	TRBV13	TRBJ2-1
ASSNGQGTSFYNSPLH	.	TRBD1	TRBV5-1	TRBJ1-6
ASSADSALGLF	.	.	TRBV18	TRBJ2-2
ASSQGSMANEKLF	.	.	TRBV4-3	TRBJ1-4
ASSQEAGGVEKLF	.	TRBD1	TRBV4-1	TRBJ1-4
ASSVLDRTDTDTQY	few	.	TRBV9	TRBJ2-3
ASSPQGYAYNEQF	.	.	TRBV7-9	TRBJ2-1
ASSPPGLAAVTQY	.	TRBD2	TRBV28	TRBJ2-5
ASGTHRGLLAEAF	few	TRBD1	TRBV27	TRBJ1-1
ASSLTNRGGDGYT	.	TRBD1	TRBV28	TRBJ1-2
ASSLAGVEYGYT	.	.	TRBV7-2	TRBJ1-2
ASSYAGQATQY	.	TRBD1	TRBV5-1	TRBJ2-5
ASSHPTGYNEQF	.	.	TRBV3-1/TRBV3-2	TRBJ2-1
ATIGRVGLYGYT	.	.	TRBV6-5	TRBJ1-2
ASSDGDSGGNEQF	few	TRBD1	TRBV6-4	TRBJ2-1
ASSQSGRSSYEQY	.	.	TRBV4-3	TRBJ2-7
ASEGSPNTEAF	.	.	TRBV6-6	TRBJ1-1
ASSQDRVNQPQH	.	.	TRBV28	TRBJ1-5
ASSRDSVTDTQY	.	.	TRBV18	TRBJ2-3
ASSLSSGATDTQY	.	TRBD2	TRBV7-2	TRBJ2-3
ATSSTRHSTDTQY	.	.	TRBV15	TRBJ2-3
ASSLLSTDTQY	.	.	TRBV7-3	TRBJ2-3
ASSEYSGGYGYT	.	TRBD1	TRBV25-1	TRBJ1-2
SASLAVGRERQPQH	.	.	TRBV20-1	TRBJ1-5
ASSFGQGETQY	.	TRBD1	TRBV11-3	TRBJ2-5
ASSLLSGTRTGELF	.	.	TRBV5-1	TRBJ2-2
ASSPRLAGGNEQF	.	TRBD2	TRBV7-2	TRBJ2-1
ASSESGGVDTQY	.	TRBD2	TRBV25-1	TRBJ2-3
ASSQVHRGVNYGYT	.	.	TRBV3-1/TRBV3-2	TRBJ1-2
ASSYTFDSGNTIY	.	.	TRBV28	TRBJ1-3
ASTISWAGGLETQY	.	TRBD2	TRBV28	TRBJ2-5
ASSLEPALSEQF	.	.	TRBV7-9	TRBJ2-1
ASSLSPVVNSPLH	.	.	TRBV7-9	TRBJ1-6
ASIGRVILGYEQY	few	.	TRBV6-5	TRBJ2-7
ASSYGLGLRGDEQY	many	.	TRBV6-6	TRBJ2-7
ASSVQTSGGAYEQY	once	TRBD2	TRBV18	TRBJ2-7